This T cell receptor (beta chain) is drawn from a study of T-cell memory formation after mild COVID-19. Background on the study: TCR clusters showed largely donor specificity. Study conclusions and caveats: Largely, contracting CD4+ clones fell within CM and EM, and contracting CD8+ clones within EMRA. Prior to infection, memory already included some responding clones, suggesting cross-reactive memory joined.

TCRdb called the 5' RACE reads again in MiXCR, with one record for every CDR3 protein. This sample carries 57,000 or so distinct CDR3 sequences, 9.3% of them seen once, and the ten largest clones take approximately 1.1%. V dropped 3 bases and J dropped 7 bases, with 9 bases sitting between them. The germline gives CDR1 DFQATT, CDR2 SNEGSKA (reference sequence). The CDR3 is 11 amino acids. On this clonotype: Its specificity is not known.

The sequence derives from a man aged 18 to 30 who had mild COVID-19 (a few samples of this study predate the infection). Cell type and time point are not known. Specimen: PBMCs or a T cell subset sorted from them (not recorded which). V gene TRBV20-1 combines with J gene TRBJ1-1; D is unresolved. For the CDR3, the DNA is TGCAGTGCTAGTGTAGGACGTGAAGCTTTCTTT. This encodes CSASVGREAFF.